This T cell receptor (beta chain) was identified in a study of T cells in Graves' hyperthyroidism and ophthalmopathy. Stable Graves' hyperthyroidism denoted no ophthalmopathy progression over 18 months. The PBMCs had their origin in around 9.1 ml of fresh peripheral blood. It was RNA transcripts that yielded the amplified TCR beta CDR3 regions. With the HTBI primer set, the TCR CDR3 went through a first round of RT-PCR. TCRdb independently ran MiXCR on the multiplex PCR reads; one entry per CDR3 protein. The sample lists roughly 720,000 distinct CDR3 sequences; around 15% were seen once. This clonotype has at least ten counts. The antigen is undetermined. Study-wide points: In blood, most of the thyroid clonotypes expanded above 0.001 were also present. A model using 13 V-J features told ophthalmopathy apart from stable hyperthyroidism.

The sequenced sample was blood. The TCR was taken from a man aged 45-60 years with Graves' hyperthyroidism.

The CDR3 coding sequence is TGTGCCAGCAGGGACAGAGGGGAATTCTACGAGCAGTACTTC. It encodes CASRDRGEFYEQYF. The chain combines TRBV2 with TRBJ2-7; TRBD1 might be the D (6 bases). CDR1 and CDR2 from the germline V gene are SNHLY and FYNNEI. Trimming left V 6 bases short and J 3 bases short, with 15 bases between. The CDR3 has 14 amino acids.